These 21 T cell receptor beta chains were sequenced from one sample in a study of blood T cell repertoires in COVID-19. Libraries were prepared by immunoSEQ multiplex PCR; TCRdb keeps only in-frame clonotypes and omits some of them. The table has around 160,000 clones, 70% to 90% seen once. The sample was peripheral blood. The source of these receptors is a man in his 60s with active or convalescent COVID-19.

This clone has just one count. V and J are TRBV9 and TRBJ2-2, with D perhaps matching TRBD2 (6 bases). The ends were cut back, 0 bases at V and 5 bases at J, with 14 bases in the middle. There are 16 residues in the CDR3. The germline gives CDR1 SGDLS, CDR2 YYNGEE. The DNA of the CDR3 is TGTGCCAGCAGCGTAGATTTGGGGGGTAAAACCGGGGAGCTGTTTTTT. It specifies CASSVDLGGKTGELFF.

J is TRBJ2-7 and V is TRBV10-3, with 9 bases fitting TRBD2. With 10 bases clipped from V and 4 bases from J, the junction kept 5 bases outside the gene matches. Germline loops: CDR1 ENHRY, CDR2 SYGVKD. CDR3 size: 12 residues. In DNA form, the CDR3 reads TGTGCCAGCGGACTAGCGAAGTACGAGCAGTACTTC. Protein product: CASGLAKYEQYF.

This rearrangement joins TRBV19 to TRBJ2-3; D possibly corresponds to TRBD2 (5 bases). The CDR3 spans 14 residues. Trimming pared 5 bases from V and 6 bases from J, leaving 15 bases between. Germline CDR1 reads LNHDA; CDR2 reads SQIVND (reference sequence). CDR3 amino acids: CASSELVRSDTQYF. For the CDR3, the DNA is TGTGCCAGTAGTGAACTAGTCCGGTCCGATACGCAGTATTTT.

The rearrangement joins TRBV28 to TRBJ2-7; 10 bases line up with TRBD1. CDR3 length equals 17 residues. The V gene end was trimmed by 1 base and the J gene end by 3 bases; junction bases not matched to a gene: 9. The germline CDR1 and CDR2 sequences are MDHEN and SYDVKM. CDR3 amino acids: CASSLYGSGTGVYEQYF. CDR3 bases: TGTGCCAGCAGTTTATATGGTTCAGGGACAGGGGTCTACGAGCAGTACTTC.

J is TRBJ1-1 and V is TRBV6-1; no definite D call. The CDR3 covers 12 residues. V lost 3 bases and J lost 3, with 5 bases in between. Germline V lookup: CDR1 MNHNS, CDR2 SASEGT. CDR3 DNA sequence: TGTGCCAGCAGTGACGGGGACACTGAAGCTTTCTTT. Amino acid sequence: CASSDGDTEAFF.

CDR3: CASSPRGLGETQYF. The CDR3 coding sequence is TGTGCCAGCTCACCCAGGGGGCTGGGAGAGACCCAGTACTTC. This sequence joins TRBV18 and TRBJ2-5, with 8 bases aligning to TRBD1. V was pared by 3 bases and J by 4 bases, with 4 bases of the junction left unmatched. CDR1 KGHSH and CDR2 LQKENI come from the germline V gene. The length of the CDR3 is 14 residues. The variable domain in full, with the rest retrieved from reference TRBV18 and TRBJ2-5, is NAGVMQNPRHLVRRRGQEARLRCSPMKGHSHVYWYRQLPEEGLKFMVYLQKENIIDESGMPKERFSAEFPKEGPSILRIQQVVRGDSAAYFCASSPRGLGETQYFGPGTRLLVL.

This chain connects TRBV28 to TRBJ2-7, with a possible D match to TRBD1 (7 bases). From germline, CDR1 is MDHEN and CDR2 SYDVKM. The V end lost 8 bases, the J end lost 4 bases, and 24 bases lay between the germline ends. The CDR3 consists of 16 residues. CDR3 nucleotide sequence: TGTGCCAGCGAAGGAGGGGGCCGACTACTAATTTACGAGCAGTACTTC. The encoded protein is CASEGGGRLLIYEQYF.

V and J are TRBV18 and TRBJ1-2; TRBD1 aligns across 7 bases. The CDR3 runs 13 residues. With V trimmed by 5 bases and J by 2 bases, 2 bases remained unmatched. CDR1 and CDR2 from the germline V gene are KGHSH and LQKENI. As DNA, the CDR3 is TGTGCCAGCTCAACGACAGGGAACTATGGCTACACCTTC. This translates into CASSTTGNYGYTF.

V is TRBV2 and J is TRBJ2-5; a weak D match, TRBD2 (5 bases). This CDR3 comprises 14 residues. With 5 bases removed from V and 2 bases from J, the gap between germline ends came to 12 bases. Germline CDR1 reads SNHLY; CDR2 reads FYNNEI. The CDR3 DNA sequence: TGTGCCAGCAGTTGGGGAGCCGCGCAAGAGACCCAGTACTTC. As protein: CASSWGAAQETQYF.

The chain uses TRBV7-2 and TRBJ2-1; possibly TRBD2 for D (5 bases). The CDR3 is made up of 15 amino acids. Germline CDR1 is SGHTA and CDR2 is FQGNSA. Trimming removed 4 bases from V and 4 bases from J, with 14 bases in between. This CDR3 is CASSSFPGFYNEQFF. CDR3 sequence (DNA): TGTGCCAGCAGCTCCTTTCCGGGATTTTACAATGAGCAGTTCTTC. The variable domain in full, with the rest retrieved from reference TRBV7-2 and TRBJ2-1, is GAGVSQSPSNKVTEKGKDVELRCDPISGHTALYWYRQSLGQGLEFLIYFQGNSAPDKSGLPSDRFSAERTGGSVSTLTIQRTQQEDSAVYLCASSSFPGFYNEQFFGPGTRLTVL.

The chain uses TRBV3-1 (or the pseudogene TRBV3-2) and TRBJ1-3, with no clear D. The CDR3 has 21 amino acids. CDR1 and CDR2 from the germline V gene are LGHDT and YNNKEL (reference sequence). V was shortened by 0 bases and J by 0 bases, with 24 bases between the two germline ends. CDR3 sequence reads: CASSQDPYGIFNSHSGNTIYF. CDR3 nucleotide sequence: TGTGCCAGCAGCCAAGATCCATACGGGATCTTCAATTCCCACTCTGGAAACACCATATATTTT.

Remarks on this clone: Other DNA sequences in this sample translate to the same CDR3. The V and J genes are TRBV18 and TRBJ1-5; TRBD1 is a possible D gene (5 bases). This CDR3 comprises 12 residues. Trimming removed 2 bases from V and 7 bases from J, with 6 bases in between. Germline-derived CDR1 and CDR2 are KGHSH and LQKENI. The CDR3 DNA reads as TGTGCCAGCTCACCAGGGGGGCAGCCCCAGCATTTT. Its translation: CASSPGGQPQHF.

The chain combines TRBV19 with TRBJ2-2; D may be TRBD1 (6 bases). The CDR3 is 13 residues long. The V end was cut by 10 bases, the J end by 1 base, with 10 bases between. Germline V gene sequence: CDR1 LNHDA, CDR2 SQIVND (reference sequence). CDR3 sequence: CATPGQNTGELFF. Here the CDR3 DNA reads TGTGCCACTCCGGGACAGAACACCGGGGAGCTGTTTTTT.

The chain recombines TRBV19 with TRBJ2-1; D gene unclear. Looked up from germline, CDR1 is LNHDA and CDR2 is SQIVND (reference sequence). V was trimmed by 7 bases and J by 8 bases, leaving 21 bases between them. The length of the CDR3 is 15 residues. CDR3 DNA sequence: TGTGCCAGTACCGTCTCGCCTACCCCGTCGGATGAGCAGTTCTTC. Translated: CASTVSPTPSDEQFF.

The chain carries TRBV24-1 and TRBJ2-7; maybe TRBD1 (5 bases). Germline CDR1 reads KGHDR; CDR2 reads SFDVKD. The CDR3 is 14 amino acids. Trimming cost V 1 base and J 9 bases, with 15 bases left between them. CDR3 protein: CATSDFPITQGQYF. CDR3 in DNA: TGTGCCACCAGTGATTTCCCCATCACTCAGGGGCAGTACTTC.

This rearrangement joins TRBV5-1 to TRBJ2-7; the D gene is possibly TRBD2 (6 bases). This CDR3 spans 14 amino acids. CDR1 is SGHRS, CDR2 YFSETQ, per germline. Trimming took off 3 bases at V and 0 bases at J, with 10 bases between the two ends. The CDR3 loop is CASSSDGSSYEQYF. The DNA of the CDR3 is TGCGCCAGCAGCTCGGACGGGAGCTCCTACGAGCAGTACTTC.

This clone was counted between two and nine times. The chain uses TRBV5-4 and TRBJ2-2; 9 positions agree with TRBD1. Trimming removed 3 bases from V and 1 base from J; junction bases left unmatched: 4. In germline, CDR1 is SGHNT, CDR2 YYREEE (reference sequence). The CDR3 is 16 amino acids. The DNA for the CDR3 is TGTGCCAGCAGCTCTACAGGGGGCCAGAACACCGGGGAGCTGTTTTTT. Translated, it gives CASSSTGGQNTGELFF. The full variable domain, completed using reference TRBV5-4 and TRBJ2-2, is ETGVTQSPTHLIKTRGQQVTLRCSSQSGHNTVSWYQQALGQGPQFIFQYYREEENGRGNFPPRFSGLQFPNYSSELNVNALELDDSALYLCASSSTGGQNTGELFFGEGSRLTVL.

Only a few counts were recorded for this clone. This sequence joins TRBV28 and TRBJ2-2; D perhaps matches TRBD1 (6 bases). Deletions cut 6 bases from V and 1 base from J, with 18 bases between. Germline values: CDR1 MDHEN, CDR2 SYDVKM. The length of the CDR3 is 17 residues. CDR3 residues: CASSHPTGTRNTGELFF. The CDR3 nucleotides read TGTGCCAGCAGCCATCCAACCGGGACAAGGAACACCGGGGAGCTGTTTTTT.

J is TRBJ2-7 and V is TRBV18; the D gene is possibly TRBD1 (5 bases). V shed 6 bases and J shed 3 bases, with 9 bases lying between them. CDR1 KGHSH and CDR2 LQKENI come from the germline V gene. CDR3 size: 12 residues. The CDR3 spells CASSLDSYEQYF. The CDR3 bases are TGTGCCAGCTCCCTTGACAGCTACGAGCAGTACTTC.

The chain combines TRBV24-1 with TRBJ2-3; 10 nucleotides match TRBD1. CDR3 size: 16 residues. The V gene's germline CDR1 is KGHDR and CDR2 SFDVKD. The junction had 10 bases not matched to a gene; V was cut back by 9 bases and J by 2 bases. This CDR3 reads CATHLWDRGFTDTQYF. The CDR3 DNA is TGTGCCACCCACCTTTGGGACAGGGGTTTCACAGATACGCAGTATTTT.

The rearrangement uses TRBV9 and TRBJ2-1; D ambiguous. Trimming cost V 0 bases and J 5 bases, with 12 bases left between them. From germline, CDR1 is SGDLS and CDR2 YYNGEE. This CDR3 contains 15 residues. Written as DNA, the CDR3 is TGTGCCAGCAGCGTAGGGGCCCACGCAGACAATGAGCAGTTCTTC. Amino acid sequence: CASSVGAHADNEQFF.